The entry below gives a single TCR beta chain sequence along with its context. The target of this receptor is not known. Base-call qualities are not available, and no considerably larger clone is one nucleotide away. This sample was taken from a study of blood T cell repertoires in COVID-19 (dated by TCRdb to 2019 to 2021). The study in broad terms: Collaborator samples came from the United States, Italy and Spain and covered acute and convalescent phases of COVID-19. The material from the prospective study consisted of cDNA or gDNA derived from T cells, B-cell-depleted T cells, or PBMCs. Subjects who had been exposed to COVID-19, were actively infected with it, or had recovered from it provided the deeply sampled blood TCRbeta repertoires that made up the dataset. The repertoires were released in a freely available public database intended as a resource for research on the immune response to SARS-CoV-2. Samples came from the ongoing ImmuneRACE study (first 160 participants) plus 1,254 subjects from 6 global collaborators. Nearly every sample came with metadata listing a de-identified subject ID, COVID-19 status, age in years and sex. Where available, HLA class I and class II types were taken from metadata supplied by the sample provider and were not determined by assay-based typing. On the study overall, not on this receptor specifically: Clinical and demographic metadata were provided uncurated, with the amount varying by source and participant.

The collaborating institutions used their own protocols to collect whole blood in K2EDTA tubes. For TCRbeta analysis, collaborators shipped samples as frozen whole blood, isolated PBMCs, or DNA extracted from either of those sample types. The immunoSEQ Assay, a bias-controlled multiplex PCR, was used to amplify TCRbeta CDR3 regions from genomic DNA. As for the authors' bioinformatics: The number of nucleated cells in each sample was estimated by amplification of reference gene primers within the assay. To quantify the absolute abundance of each unique TCRbeta CDR3 rearrangement, sequence reads were collapsed and filtered. For each sample, productive Simpson clonality was calculated as the square root of Simpson's diversity index over productive rearrangements. Not all clones reach the TCRdb copy of this immuneACCESS table, which keeps in-frame sequences only. Checked studies attribute under half of the gap to unresolved V genes and leave the rest unexplained. That table gives V, J and clone size, and the DNA gave D and trimming. The sample table records about 110,000 clones; 70% to 85% of these occur just once. About 1.8% of the sample belongs to the ten largest clones.

The CDR3 measures 14 amino acids from cysteine to phenylalanine. The entry retains the CDR3 DNA only, 42 bases that are in frame from base 1. Trimming costs V 1 base and J 4 bases, and their ends lie 10 bases apart. CDR1 and CDR2 are read off the germline V gene as MGHRA and YSYEKL. This sequence was found in a middle-aged woman with acute or convalescent COVID-19. Material: peripheral blood. This chain is built from TRBV4-1 and TRBJ1-2; the D gene is possibly TRBD1, with 5 bases matching. The DNA reads as follows: TGCGCCAGCAGCCAAGCCAGGGAGGCCTATGGCTACACCTTC. Its translation reads: CASSQAREAYGYTF.